This T cell receptor (beta chain) derives from a study of T-cell reconstitution after alpha-beta-depleted transplantation in children. V was shortened by 10 bases and J by 1 base, with 14 bases between the two germline ends. CDR3 size: 13 residues. Germline-derived CDR1 and CDR2 are SGHRS and YFSETQ. Unique molecular identifiers were incorporated into the prepared TCRbeta library. TCRdb reprocessed the PCR reads via MiXCR and lists one record per CDR3 protein. This table has approximately 120,000 distinct CDR3 sequences, 8.5% to 10% appearing once. Sequences were derived from PBMCs, mostly from graft donor cells, sampled 180 days after TCRalphabeta/CD19-depleted stem cell transplant. The chain is built from TRBV5-1 and TRBJ2-5; perhaps TRBD1 as D (5 bases). The sequence came from a girl less than two years old who had a stem cell transplant for combined immunodeficiency, so the T cells may come from the graft donor. CDR3 loop: CASNAGFQETQYF. For the CDR3, the DNA is TGCGCCTCTAACGCAGGGTTCCAAGAGACCCAGTACTTC.